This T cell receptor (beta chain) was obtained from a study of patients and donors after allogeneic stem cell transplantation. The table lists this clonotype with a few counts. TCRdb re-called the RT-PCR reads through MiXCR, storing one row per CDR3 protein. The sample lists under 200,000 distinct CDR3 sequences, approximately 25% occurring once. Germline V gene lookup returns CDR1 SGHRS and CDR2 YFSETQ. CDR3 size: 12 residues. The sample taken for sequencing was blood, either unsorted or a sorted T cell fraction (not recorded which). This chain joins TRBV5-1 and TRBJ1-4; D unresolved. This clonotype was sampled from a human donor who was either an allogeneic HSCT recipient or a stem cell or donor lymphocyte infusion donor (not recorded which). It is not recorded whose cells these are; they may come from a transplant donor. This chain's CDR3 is CAASRQNEKLFF. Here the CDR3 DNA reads TGCGCAGCGTCGAGGCAGAATGAAAAACTGTTTTTT.